This is a list of T cell receptor beta chains from one sample in a study of breast tumors, draining lymph nodes, adjacent tissues. Via MiXCR, TCRdb re-called the multiplex PCR reads, giving one row per CDR3 protein. The table includes 85,000 to 130,000 distinct CDR3 sequences, around 30% detected once. Sequencing input: axillary lymph node tissue. Receptors were obtained from a female donor with breast cancer. Some clones in this sample may be carry-over from other donors' samples. Both conserved end residues are part of each CDR3. The D gene is left open where the match is weak. Not every row has a clone size; where given, it reads once, few, many or a size class.

j_call: TRBJ2-3; v_call: TRBV9; clone_size: many; d_call: TRBD2; cdr3_nt: TGTGCCAGCAGCGTAGCTCCCTCCCGACTAGCCACAGATACGCAGTATTTT; cdr3_aa: CASSVAPSRLATDTQYF
j_call: TRBJ2-7; v_call: TRBV7-9; clone_size: many; d_call: NA; cdr3_nt: TGTGCCAGCAGCCAGGACGACTACGAGCAGTACTTC; cdr3_aa: CASSQDDYEQYF
j_call: TRBJ2-5; v_call: TRBV6-2/TRBV6-3; clone_size: NA; d_call: TRBD2; cdr3_nt: TGTGCCAGCAACACAGCTGGACTAGCGGGGGTGTACCAAGAGACCCAGTACTTC; cdr3_aa: CASNTAGLAGVYQETQYF
j_call: TRBJ1-2; v_call: TRBV6-5; clone_size: many; d_call: NA; cdr3_nt: TGTGCCAGCAGTCCGACGACGGCTAACTATGGCTACACCTTC; cdr3_aa: CASSPTTANYGYTF
j_call: TRBJ2-1; v_call: TRBV12-3/TRBV12-4; clone_size: many; d_call: NA; cdr3_nt: TGTGCCAGCAGTTTGGGTGAGAGCTCCTACAATGAGCAGTTCTTC; cdr3_aa: CASSLGESSYNEQFF
j_call: TRBJ2-5; v_call: TRBV28; clone_size: many; d_call: NA; cdr3_nt: TGTGCCAGCAGTTACAGGGTATCGTACCAAGAGACCCAGTACTTC; cdr3_aa: CASSYRVSYQETQYF
j_call: TRBJ1-2; v_call: TRBV5-5; clone_size: NA; d_call: TRBD1; cdr3_nt: TGTGCCAGCAGCTCCGGGACAGGGATATATGGCTACACCTTC; cdr3_aa: CASSSGTGIYGYTF
j_call: TRBJ2-3; v_call: TRBV4-1; clone_size: many; d_call: NA; cdr3_nt: TGCGCCAGCAGCCAAGAGCTTAGCGGACCATACACAGATACGCAGTATTTT; cdr3_aa: CASSQELSGPYTDTQYF
j_call: TRBJ2-1; v_call: TRBV13; clone_size: many; d_call: TRBD2; cdr3_nt: TGTGCCAGCAGCTTACCCGGACTAGCGGGAGGGAATGAGCAGTTCTTC; cdr3_aa: CASSLPGLAGGNEQFF
j_call: TRBJ2-3; v_call: TRBV25-1; clone_size: many; d_call: NA; cdr3_nt: TGTGCCAGCGGCGACAGGTTTAGCACAGATACGCAGTATTTT; cdr3_aa: CASGDRFSTDTQYF
j_call: TRBJ2-5; v_call: TRBV20-1; clone_size: many; d_call: NA; cdr3_nt: TGCAGTGCTAGAAGGATGGTTAGGAGTGCCGAGACCCAGTACTTC; cdr3_aa: CSARRMVRSAETQYF
j_call: TRBJ1-5; v_call: TRBV2; clone_size: NA; d_call: TRBD1; cdr3_nt: TGTGCCAGCAGACCAGGGACAGGGAATAGCAATCAGCCCCAGCATTTT; cdr3_aa: CASRPGTGNSNQPQHF
j_call: TRBJ2-7; v_call: TRBV6-1; clone_size: NA; d_call: TRBD2; cdr3_nt: TGTGCCGGCAGTCAACAAGCACTAGCGCTCTACGAGCAGTACTTC; cdr3_aa: CAGSQQALALYEQYF
j_call: TRBJ2-3; v_call: TRBV4-3; clone_size: NA; d_call: NA; cdr3_nt: TGCGCCAGCAGCCAAGACACAGCCTTGCAGTATTTT; cdr3_aa: CASSQDTALQYF
j_call: TRBJ1-2; v_call: TRBV12-3/TRBV12-4; clone_size: many; d_call: NA; cdr3_nt: TGTGCCAGCAGTTTAGACCAGGGAGAGGTTGGCTACACCTTC; cdr3_aa: CASSLDQGEVGYTF
j_call: TRBJ1-2; v_call: TRBV6-5; clone_size: many; d_call: NA; cdr3_nt: TGTGCCAGCAGTCCACCCAGGGGCAGCGGCTATGGCTACACCTTC; cdr3_aa: CASSPPRGSGYGYTF
j_call: TRBJ2-1; v_call: TRBV6-2/TRBV6-3; clone_size: NA; d_call: TRBD2; cdr3_nt: TGTGCCAGCAGTTACTTTAGGACTAGCTATCCTTACAATGAGCAGTTCTTC; cdr3_aa: CASSYFRTSYPYNEQFF
j_call: TRBJ2-1; v_call: TRBV20-1; clone_size: many; d_call: TRBD2; cdr3_nt: TGCAGTGCTTTAGCGGGAGGGTCACGCTCCTACAATGAGCAGTTCTTC; cdr3_aa: CSALAGGSRSYNEQFF
j_call: TRBJ1-2; v_call: TRBV6-2/TRBV6-3; clone_size: NA; d_call: TRBD1; cdr3_nt: TGTGCCAGCAGTTCGTTCAGGGGGTTC; cdr3_aa: CASSSFRGF
j_call: TRBJ1-1; v_call: TRBV4-1; clone_size: many; d_call: NA; cdr3_nt: TGCGCCAGCAGCCTAATAGCCGGACTGAACACTGAAGCTTTCTTT; cdr3_aa: CASSLIAGLNTEAFF
j_call: TRBJ1-6; v_call: TRBV20-1; clone_size: NA; d_call: TRBD1; cdr3_nt: TGCAGCGCTAGGCCCAGGGGGCAATCACCCCTCCACTTT; cdr3_aa: CSARPRGQSPLHF
j_call: TRBJ2-5; v_call: TRBV7-2; clone_size: many; d_call: NA; cdr3_nt: TGTGCCAGCAGCGAGGGGACAACCAGGTACCAAGAGACCCAGTACTTC; cdr3_aa: CASSEGTTRYQETQYF
j_call: TRBJ1-3; v_call: TRBV7-2; clone_size: many; d_call: NA; cdr3_nt: TGTGCCAGCAGCTACGACGGGTACTCTGGAAACACCATATATTTT; cdr3_aa: CASSYDGYSGNTIYF
j_call: TRBJ2-7; v_call: TRBV6-1; clone_size: many; d_call: TRBD1; cdr3_nt: TGTGCCAGCAGTGAAGCGTGGACAGGGTTTACGCGCGAGCAGTACTTC; cdr3_aa: CASSEAWTGFTREQYF
j_call: TRBJ1-5; v_call: TRBV18; clone_size: many; d_call: TRBD1; cdr3_nt: TGTGCCAGCTCACTTATACAGGGGGGCGGCAATCAGCCCCAGCATTTT; cdr3_aa: CASSLIQGGGNQPQHF
j_call: TRBJ2-3; v_call: TRBV7-9; clone_size: many; d_call: TRBD1; cdr3_nt: TGTGCCAGCAGCCCAACAGGGGGAGGCACAGATACGCAGTATTTT; cdr3_aa: CASSPTGGGTDTQYF
j_call: TRBJ1-5; v_call: TRBV6-1; clone_size: many; d_call: NA; cdr3_nt: TGTGCCAGCAGTGAAATCGGTCCGTATAGCAATCAGCCCCAGCATTTT; cdr3_aa: CASSEIGPYSNQPQHF
j_call: TRBJ2-3; v_call: TRBV5-1; clone_size: NA; d_call: TRBD2; cdr3_nt: TGCGCCAGCAGCTCCTCTCTCAGACTAGCGGGCAATGAGCAGTATTTT; cdr3_aa: CASSSSLRLAGNEQYF
j_call: TRBJ2-3; v_call: TRBV6-1; clone_size: many; d_call: TRBD2; cdr3_nt: TGTGCCAGCTCCTTGGGACTAGCGGGCCCCGCCGGTACGCAGTATTTT; cdr3_aa: CASSLGLAGPAGTQYF
j_call: TRBJ2-5; v_call: TRBV29-1; clone_size: NA; d_call: NA; cdr3_nt: TGCAGCGTTGTTACTGGGGGCCGGTCGGAGACCCAGTACTTC; cdr3_aa: CSVVTGGRSETQYF
j_call: TRBJ1-3; v_call: TRBV7-9; clone_size: many; d_call: NA; cdr3_nt: TGTGCCAGCAGCCCCCCGGGACCAAGCTCTGGAAACACCATATATTTT; cdr3_aa: CASSPPGPSSGNTIYF
j_call: TRBJ2-3; v_call: TRBV20-1; clone_size: many; d_call: NA; cdr3_nt: TGCAGCGGTGCGGGAACGCGGGCAGATACGCAGTATTTT; cdr3_aa: CSGAGTRADTQYF
j_call: TRBJ2-1; v_call: TRBV7-2; clone_size: NA; d_call: TRBD2; cdr3_nt: TGTGCCAGTAGCTCACTAGCGGGGGGGCGCAATGAGCAGCTCTTC; cdr3_aa: CASSSLAGGRNEQLF
j_call: TRBJ2-5; v_call: TRBV5-4; clone_size: many; d_call: NA; cdr3_nt: TGTGCCAGCAGCTTGACTGCGGGGACCAAAGAGACCCAGTACTTC; cdr3_aa: CASSLTAGTKETQYF
j_call: TRBJ2-7; v_call: TRBV28; clone_size: NA; d_call: NA; cdr3_nt: TGTGCCAGCAGTCCCGAATGGGGGACTCAAAACGAGCAGTACTTC; cdr3_aa: CASSPEWGTQNEQYF
j_call: TRBJ2-7; v_call: TRBV5-1; clone_size: many; d_call: NA; cdr3_nt: TGCGCCAGCAGCCTAGGACAGTGGTACGAGCAGTACTTC; cdr3_aa: CASSLGQWYEQYF
j_call: TRBJ2-7; v_call: TRBV12-3/TRBV12-4; clone_size: many; d_call: TRBD2; cdr3_nt: TGTGCCAGCAGTTTAACGGGAGGGGGCTACGAGCAGTACTTC; cdr3_aa: CASSLTGGGYEQYF
j_call: TRBJ1-1; v_call: TRBV7-9; clone_size: few; d_call: NA; cdr3_nt: TGTGCCAGCAGCTTAGGAGCTGGAAATCCCCGGAACACTGAAGCTTTCTTT; cdr3_aa: CASSLGAGNPRNTEAFF
j_call: TRBJ2-7; v_call: TRBV5-5; clone_size: NA; d_call: NA; cdr3_nt: TGTGCCGGCAGCTTCGGGGACACGATCTACGAGCAGTACTTC; cdr3_aa: CAGSFGDTIYEQYF
j_call: TRBJ2-6; v_call: TRBV7-9; clone_size: few; d_call: NA; cdr3_nt: TGTGCCAGCAGCTTACCTTCAGGGGCCAACGTCCTGACTTTC; cdr3_aa: CASSLPSGANVLTF
j_call: TRBJ1-5; v_call: TRBV29-1; clone_size: many; d_call: TRBD1; cdr3_nt: TGCAGCGTCCGGGACAGGGGAAGCAATCAGCCCCAGCATTTT; cdr3_aa: CSVRDRGSNQPQHF
j_call: TRBJ1-4; v_call: TRBV5-1; clone_size: many; d_call: NA; cdr3_nt: TGCGCCAGCAGCTTTGGACCCAAGGAAAAACTGTTTTTT; cdr3_aa: CASSFGPKEKLFF
j_call: TRBJ2-4; v_call: TRBV11-2; clone_size: many; d_call: NA; cdr3_nt: TGTGCCAGCAGCTTAGCCGGATCACGAGGGAACATTCAGTACTTC; cdr3_aa: CASSLAGSRGNIQYF
j_call: TRBJ1-3; v_call: TRBV20-1; clone_size: many; d_call: NA; cdr3_nt: TGCAGTGCTAGAGGTCGGGCTGGAAACACCATATATTTT; cdr3_aa: CSARGRAGNTIYF
j_call: TRBJ2-1; v_call: TRBV19; clone_size: many; d_call: TRBD2; cdr3_nt: TGTGCCAGTAGTATAGAGCGGGAGGGGAGAAACAATGAGCAGTTCTTC; cdr3_aa: CASSIEREGRNNEQFF
j_call: TRBJ1-3; v_call: TRBV20-1; clone_size: few; d_call: NA; cdr3_nt: TGCAGTGCGCCGGGGGGGGGGGGGGGGGGGGGGGGGGGCTTTGGAAACACCATATATTTT; cdr3_aa: CSAPGGGGGGGGGFGNTIYF